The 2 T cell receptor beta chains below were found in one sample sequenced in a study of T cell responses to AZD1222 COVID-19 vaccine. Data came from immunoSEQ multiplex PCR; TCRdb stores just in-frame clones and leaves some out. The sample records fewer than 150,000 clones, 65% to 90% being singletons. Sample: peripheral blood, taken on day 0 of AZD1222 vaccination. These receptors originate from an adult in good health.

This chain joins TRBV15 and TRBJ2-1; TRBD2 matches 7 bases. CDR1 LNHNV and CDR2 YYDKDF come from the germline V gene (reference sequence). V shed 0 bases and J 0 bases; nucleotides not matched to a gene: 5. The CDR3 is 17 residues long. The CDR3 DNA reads TGTGCCACCAGCAGAGATCTTCGCGGGAGCTCCTACAATGAGCAGTTCTTC. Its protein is CATSRDLRGSSYNEQFF.

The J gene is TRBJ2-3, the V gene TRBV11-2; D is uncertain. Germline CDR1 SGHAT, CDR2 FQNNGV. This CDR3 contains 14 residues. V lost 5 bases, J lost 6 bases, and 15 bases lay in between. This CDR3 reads CASSHAMPGDTQYF. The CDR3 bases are TGTGCCAGCAGCCACGCGATGCCTGGTGATACGCAGTATTTT.